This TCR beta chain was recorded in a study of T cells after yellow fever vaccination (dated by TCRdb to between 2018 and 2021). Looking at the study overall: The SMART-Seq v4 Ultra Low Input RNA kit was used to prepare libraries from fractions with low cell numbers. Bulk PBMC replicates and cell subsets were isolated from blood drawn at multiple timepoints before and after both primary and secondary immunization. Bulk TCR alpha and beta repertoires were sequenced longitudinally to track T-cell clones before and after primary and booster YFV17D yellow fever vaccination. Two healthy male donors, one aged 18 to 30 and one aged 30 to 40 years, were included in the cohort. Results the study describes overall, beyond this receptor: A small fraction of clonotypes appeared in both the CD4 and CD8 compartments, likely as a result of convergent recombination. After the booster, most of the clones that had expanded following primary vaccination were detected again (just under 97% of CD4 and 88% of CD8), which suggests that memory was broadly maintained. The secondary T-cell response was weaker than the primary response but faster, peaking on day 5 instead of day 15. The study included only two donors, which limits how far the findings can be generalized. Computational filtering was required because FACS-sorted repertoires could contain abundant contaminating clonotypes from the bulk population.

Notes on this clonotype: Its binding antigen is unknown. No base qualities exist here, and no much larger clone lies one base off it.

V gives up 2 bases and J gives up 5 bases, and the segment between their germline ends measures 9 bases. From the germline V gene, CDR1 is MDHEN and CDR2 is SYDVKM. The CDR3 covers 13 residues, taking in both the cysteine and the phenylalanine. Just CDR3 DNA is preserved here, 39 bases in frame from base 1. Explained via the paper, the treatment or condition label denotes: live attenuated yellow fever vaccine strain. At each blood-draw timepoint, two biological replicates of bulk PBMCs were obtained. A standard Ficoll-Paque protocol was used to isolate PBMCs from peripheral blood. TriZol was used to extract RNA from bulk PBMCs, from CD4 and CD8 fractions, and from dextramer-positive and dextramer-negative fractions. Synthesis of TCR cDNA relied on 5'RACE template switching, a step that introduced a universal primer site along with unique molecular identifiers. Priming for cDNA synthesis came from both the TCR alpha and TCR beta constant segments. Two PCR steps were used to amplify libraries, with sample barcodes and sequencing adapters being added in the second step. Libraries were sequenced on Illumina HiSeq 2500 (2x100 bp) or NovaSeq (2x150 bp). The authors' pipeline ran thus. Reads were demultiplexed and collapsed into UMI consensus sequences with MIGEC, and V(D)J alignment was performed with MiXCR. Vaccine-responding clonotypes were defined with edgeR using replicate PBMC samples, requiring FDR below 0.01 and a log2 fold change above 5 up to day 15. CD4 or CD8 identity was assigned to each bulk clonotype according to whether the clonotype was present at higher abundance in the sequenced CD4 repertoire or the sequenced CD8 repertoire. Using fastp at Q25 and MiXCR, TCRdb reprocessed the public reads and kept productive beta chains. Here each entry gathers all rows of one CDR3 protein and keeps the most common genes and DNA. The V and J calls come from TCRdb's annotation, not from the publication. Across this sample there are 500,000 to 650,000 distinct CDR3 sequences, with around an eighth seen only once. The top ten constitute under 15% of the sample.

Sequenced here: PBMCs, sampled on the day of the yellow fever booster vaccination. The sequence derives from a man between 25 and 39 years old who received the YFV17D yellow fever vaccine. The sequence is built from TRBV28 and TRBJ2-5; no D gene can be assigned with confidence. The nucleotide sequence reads TGTGCCAGCAGTTTAGGCCAGATGGAGACCCAGTACTTC. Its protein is CASSLGQMETQYF.